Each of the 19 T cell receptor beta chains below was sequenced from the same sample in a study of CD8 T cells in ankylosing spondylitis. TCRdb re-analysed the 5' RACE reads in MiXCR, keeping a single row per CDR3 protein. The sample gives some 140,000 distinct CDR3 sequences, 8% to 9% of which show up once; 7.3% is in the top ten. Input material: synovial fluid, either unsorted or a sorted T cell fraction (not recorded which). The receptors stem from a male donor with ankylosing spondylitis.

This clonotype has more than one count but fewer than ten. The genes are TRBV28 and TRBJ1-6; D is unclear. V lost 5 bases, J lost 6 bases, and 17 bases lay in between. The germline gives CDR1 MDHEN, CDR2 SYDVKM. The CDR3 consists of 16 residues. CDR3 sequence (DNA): TGTGCCAGCAGTCTCCCACCCCCAAGGCCTAATTCACCCCTCCACTTT. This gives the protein CASSLPPPRPNSPLHF.

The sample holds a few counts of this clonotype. CDR3 DNA: TGCAGTGCTAGAGCAACGGGGGATCAGCCCCAGCATTTT. Protein: CSARATGDQPQHF. The chain has TRBV20-1 and TRBJ1-5; D is perhaps TRBD1 (5 bases). Trimming took off 1 base at V and 5 bases at J, with 9 bases between the two ends. The CDR3 consists of 13 residues. Germline loops: CDR1 DFQATT, CDR2 SNEGSKA (reference sequence).

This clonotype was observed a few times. The CDR3 region is CASSLTSGGADTQYF. As DNA, the CDR3 is TGTGCCAGCAGCTTGACTAGCGGGGGGGCAGATACGCAGTATTTT. This sequence joins TRBV7-3 and TRBJ2-3; 14 nucleotides align to TRBD2. CDR1 and CDR2 (germline): SGHTA, FQGTGA. The J segment lost 4 bases and the V segment lost 3 bases, leaving 0 bases of the junction unmatched. This CDR3 comprises 15 residues.

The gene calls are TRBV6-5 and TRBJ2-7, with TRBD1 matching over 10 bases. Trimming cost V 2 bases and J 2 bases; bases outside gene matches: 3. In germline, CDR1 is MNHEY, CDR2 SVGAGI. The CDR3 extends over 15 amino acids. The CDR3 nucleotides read TGTGCCAGCAGTTACGGGACAGGGGTGACCTACGAGCAGTACTTC. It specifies CASSYGTGVTYEQYF.

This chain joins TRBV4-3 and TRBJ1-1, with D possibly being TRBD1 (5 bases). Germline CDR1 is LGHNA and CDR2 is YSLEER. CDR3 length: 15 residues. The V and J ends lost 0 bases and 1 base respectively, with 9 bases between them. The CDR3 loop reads CASSQDTGGNTEAFF. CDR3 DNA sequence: TGCGCCAGCAGCCAAGATACGGGGGGGAACACTGAAGCTTTCTTT.

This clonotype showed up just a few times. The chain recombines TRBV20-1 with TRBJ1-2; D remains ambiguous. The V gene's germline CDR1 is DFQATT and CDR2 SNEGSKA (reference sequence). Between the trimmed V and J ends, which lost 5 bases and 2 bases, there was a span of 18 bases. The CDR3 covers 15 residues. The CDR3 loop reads CSAPPSEGSNYGYTF. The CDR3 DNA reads TGCAGTGCTCCCCCATCGGAGGGATCCAACTATGGCTACACCTTC.

The CDR3 loop is CASSFTSGSLSFF. DNA for the CDR3: TGCGCCAGCAGCTTTACTAGCGGGAGTTTGTCGTTCTTC. V gene TRBV5-1 combines with J gene TRBJ2-1, with TRBD2 identical over 11 bases. Germline values: CDR1 SGHRS, CDR2 YFSETQ. V shed 2 bases, J shed 15 bases, and the junction held 7 bases outside the gene matches. The CDR3 contains 13 residues.

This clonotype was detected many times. The CDR3 loop is CASSRFTEGEQFF. DNA of the CDR3: TGTGCCAGCAGTCGATTTACAGAGGGTGAGCAGTTCTTC. V gene TRBV6-4 combines with J gene TRBJ2-1, with D tentatively TRBD2 (5 bases). The CDR3 length is 13 residues. V lost 5 bases and J lost 9, with 14 bases in between. CDR1 is MRHNA and CDR2 is SNTAGT in the germline V gene.

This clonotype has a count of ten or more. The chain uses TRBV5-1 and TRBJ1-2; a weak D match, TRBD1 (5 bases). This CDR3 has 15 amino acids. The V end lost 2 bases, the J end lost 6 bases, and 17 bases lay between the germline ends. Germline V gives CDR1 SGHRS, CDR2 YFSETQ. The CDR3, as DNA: TGCGCCAGCAGCTTCTCCCGGGGCCCGAGGGATGGCTACACCTTC. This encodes CASSFSRGPRDGYTF. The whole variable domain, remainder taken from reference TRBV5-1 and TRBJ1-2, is KAGVTQTPRYLIKTRGQQVTLSCSPISGHRSVSWYQQTPGQGLQFLFEYFSETQRNKGNFPGRFSGRQFSNSRSEMNVSTLELGDSALYLCASSFSRGPRDGYTFGSGTRLTVV.

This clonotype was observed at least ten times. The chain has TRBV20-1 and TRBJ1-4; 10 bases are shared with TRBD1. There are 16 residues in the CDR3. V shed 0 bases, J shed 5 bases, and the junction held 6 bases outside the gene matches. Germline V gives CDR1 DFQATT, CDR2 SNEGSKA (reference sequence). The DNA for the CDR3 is TGCAGTGCTAGAGACTTTCGGACAGGGGGAAATGAAAAACTGTTTTTT. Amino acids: CSARDFRTGGNEKLFF.

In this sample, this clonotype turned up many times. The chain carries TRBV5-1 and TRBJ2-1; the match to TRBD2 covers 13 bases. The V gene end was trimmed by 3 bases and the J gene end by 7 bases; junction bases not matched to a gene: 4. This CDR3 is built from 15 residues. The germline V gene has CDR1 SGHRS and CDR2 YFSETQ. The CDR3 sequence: CASSSLAGGFNEQFF. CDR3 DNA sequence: TGCGCCAGCAGCTCACTAGCGGGGGGGTTTAATGAGCAGTTCTTC.

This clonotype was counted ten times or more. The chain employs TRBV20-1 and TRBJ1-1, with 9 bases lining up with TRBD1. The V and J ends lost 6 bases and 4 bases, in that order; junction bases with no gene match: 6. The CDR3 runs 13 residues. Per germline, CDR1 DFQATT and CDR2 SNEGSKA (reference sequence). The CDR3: CSALDRGGTEAFF. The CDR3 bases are TGCAGTGCCCTGGACAGGGGAGGCACTGAAGCTTTCTTT.

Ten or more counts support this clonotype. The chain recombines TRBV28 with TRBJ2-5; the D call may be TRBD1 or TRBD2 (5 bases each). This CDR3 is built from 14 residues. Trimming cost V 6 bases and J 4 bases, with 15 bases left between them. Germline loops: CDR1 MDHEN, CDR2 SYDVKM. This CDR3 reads CASRPGPRGETQYF. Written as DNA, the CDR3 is TGTGCCAGCAGACCGGGCCCGAGGGGAGAGACCCAGTACTTC.

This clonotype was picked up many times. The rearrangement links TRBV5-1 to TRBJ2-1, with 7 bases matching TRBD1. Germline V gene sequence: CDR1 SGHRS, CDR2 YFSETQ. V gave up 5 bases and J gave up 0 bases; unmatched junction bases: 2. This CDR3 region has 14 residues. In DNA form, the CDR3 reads TGCGCCAGCAGAGGGGGCCTCTCCTACAATGAGCAGTTCTTC. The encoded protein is CASRGGLSYNEQFF.

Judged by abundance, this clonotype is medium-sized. CDR3 residues: CSVSGTNTGEQYF. DNA of the CDR3: TGCAGCGTTTCCGGGACAAATACAGGCGAGCAGTACTTC. The chain links TRBV29-1 to TRBJ2-7; the D gene is possibly TRBD1 (6 bases). V was pared by 5 bases and J by 6 bases, with 17 bases between. This CDR3 spans 13 amino acids. Germline V gives CDR1 SQVTM, CDR2 ANQGSEA.

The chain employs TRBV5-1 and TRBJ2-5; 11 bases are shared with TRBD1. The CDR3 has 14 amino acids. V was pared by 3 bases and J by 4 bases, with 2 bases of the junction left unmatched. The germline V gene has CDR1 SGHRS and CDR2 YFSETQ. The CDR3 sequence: CASSSGQGGETQYF. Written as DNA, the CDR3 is TGCGCCAGCAGCTCGGGACAGGGGGGAGAGACCCAGTACTTC.

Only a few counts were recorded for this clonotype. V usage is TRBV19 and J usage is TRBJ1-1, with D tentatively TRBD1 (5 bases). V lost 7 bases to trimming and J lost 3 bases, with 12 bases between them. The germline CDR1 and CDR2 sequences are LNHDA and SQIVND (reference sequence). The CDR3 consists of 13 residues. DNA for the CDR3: TGTGCCAGTACCAACCAGGGCTACACTGAAGCTTTCTTT. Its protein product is CASTNQGYTEAFF.

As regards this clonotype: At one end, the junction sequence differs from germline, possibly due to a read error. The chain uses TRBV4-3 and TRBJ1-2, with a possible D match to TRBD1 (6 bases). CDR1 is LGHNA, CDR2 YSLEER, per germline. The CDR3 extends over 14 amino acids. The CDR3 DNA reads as TGCGCCAGCAGTCAAGACCGACAGGTCTATGGCTACACCTTC. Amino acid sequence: CASSQDRQVYGYTF.

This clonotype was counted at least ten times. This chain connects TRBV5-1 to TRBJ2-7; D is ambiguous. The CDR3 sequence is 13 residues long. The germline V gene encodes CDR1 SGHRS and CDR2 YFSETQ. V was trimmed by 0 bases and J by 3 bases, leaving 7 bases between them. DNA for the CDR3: TGCGCCAGCAGCTTGGCGGTTGGCTACGAGCAGTACTTC. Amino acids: CASSLAVGYEQYF.